These 26 T cell receptor beta chains were all obtained from the same sample, sequenced in a study of CD8 T cells in ankylosing spondylitis. TCRdb recomputed calls from the 5' RACE reads with MiXCR, one row per CDR3 protein. Counted here are more than 100,000 distinct CDR3 sequences, 11% occurring once; the ten biggest clones make up around 4.1%. Sequences were obtained from blood, either unsorted or a sorted T cell fraction (not recorded which). The origin of the receptors is a female donor with ankylosing spondylitis or in good health (not recorded which).

The table lists this clonotype with many counts. This chain joins TRBV7-8 and TRBJ2-1; D gene uncertain. CDR1 SGHVS and CDR2 FQNEAQ come from the germline V gene. CDR3 length equals 13 residues. The V gene lost 0 bases and the J gene lost 10 bases, with 10 bases spanning the gap. CDR3 amino acids: CASSLAEVGEQFF. The CDR3 DNA reads as TGTGCCAGCAGCTTAGCGGAAGTTGGAGAGCAGTTCTTC.

This clonotype was seen many times. CDR3 loop: CASSFPQGNTGELFF. CDR3 nucleotide sequence: TGCGCCAGCAGCTTCCCACAGGGGAACACCGGGGAGCTGTTTTTT. V usage is TRBV5-1 and J usage is TRBJ2-2, with a tentative D call TRBD1 (6 bases). Germline lookup yields CDR1 SGHRS and CDR2 YFSETQ. There are 15 residues in the CDR3. V lost 2 bases and J lost 1, with 9 bases in between. Full variable domain (outside the CDR3, taken from reference TRBV5-1 and TRBJ2-2): KAGVTQTPRYLIKTRGQQVTLSCSPISGHRSVSWYQQTPGQGLQFLFEYFSETQRNKGNFPGRFSGRQFSNSRSEMNVSTLELGDSALYLCASSFPQGNTGELFFGEGSRLTVL.

This chain connects TRBV10-3 to TRBJ2-2; D is uncertain. The germline V and J ends were trimmed by 9 bases and 3 bases, with 14 bases remaining between them. The CDR3 runs 14 residues. Germline CDR1 reads ENHRY; CDR2 reads SYGVKD. CDR3 in DNA: TGTGCCATGGCCCGTGGGGTCGACACCGGGGAGCTGTTTTTT. Protein: CAMARGVDTGELFF.

At least ten counts were recorded for this clonotype. This chain joins TRBV3-1 and TRBJ2-1; D gene uncertain. The CDR3 consists of 13 residues. With 2 bases removed from V and 2 bases from J, the gap between germline ends came to 4 bases. CDR1 and CDR2 (germline): LGHDT, YNNKEL (reference sequence). CDR3 amino acids: CASSQLAYNEQFF. The CDR3 coding sequence is TGTGCCAGCAGCCAACTCGCCTACAATGAGCAGTTCTTC.

This clonotype has a handful of counts. The chain recombines TRBV7-6 with TRBJ2-3; 9 bases line up with TRBD2. V lost 6 bases to trimming and J lost 0 bases; unmatched junction nucleotides: 4. The CDR3 contains 15 residues. Germline CDR1 and CDR2: SGHVS and FNYEAQ. The CDR3 is CASRRLAASTDTQYF. The CDR3 bases are TGTGCCAGCAGAAGACTAGCGGCGAGCACAGATACGCAGTATTTT.

This clonotype was seen at least ten times. The chain is built from TRBV6-5 and TRBJ1-6; possible D gene TRBD1, 6 bases. CDR3 length equals 15 residues. The germline V gene encodes CDR1 MNHEY and CDR2 SVGAGI. Trimming stripped 2 bases from V and 7 bases from J, with 12 bases between. In nucleotides, the CDR3 is TGTGCCAGCAGTTACCTCCGACAGGTGAATTCACCCCTCCACTTT. Translating it yields CASSYLRQVNSPLHF.

This clonotype was seen ten or more times. The V call is TRBV12-3 or TRBV12-4, the J call TRBJ2-5, with no clear D. V dropped 6 bases and J dropped 6 bases, with 20 bases sitting between them. The CDR3 is 15 amino acids. The CDR3: CASRPGRIVGKTQYF. In DNA form, the CDR3 reads TGTGCCAGCAGACCCGGTCGGATTGTGGGAAAGACCCAGTACTTC.

There are many counts of this clonotype. This chain uses TRBV5-1 with TRBJ1-4; 9 bases fit TRBD1. The CDR3 runs 16 residues. V trimming: 4 bases; J trimming: 7 bases; junction bases outside the gene matches: 11. Per germline, CDR1 SGHRS and CDR2 YFSETQ. The DNA for the CDR3 is TGCGCCAGCAGCCCGGACAGGGGTCTCTTGAGTGAAAAACTGTTTTTT. This sequence encodes CASSPDRGLLSEKLFF. The whole variable domain, remainder taken from reference TRBV5-1 and TRBJ1-4, is KAGVTQTPRYLIKTRGQQVTLSCSPISGHRSVSWYQQTPGQGLQFLFEYFSETQRNKGNFPGRFSGRQFSNSRSEMNVSTLELGDSALYLCASSPDRGLLSEKLFFGSGTQLSVL.

Details on this clonotype: With a much larger clone just one base away, this may be a read error. This rearrangement joins TRBV11-2 to TRBJ2-3, with 7 bases aligning to TRBD2. Trimming took 5 bases from V and 7 from J; bases not matched to a gene: 3. Germline loops: CDR1 SGHAT, CDR2 FQNNGV. This CDR3 region has 12 residues. CDR3 amino acids: CASSPGLYTQYF. CDR3 DNA sequence: TGTGCCAGCAGCCCGGGACTATATACGCAGTATTTT.

CDR3 residues: CASRADSSGNTIYF. CDR3 nucleotide sequence: TGTGCCAGCAGGGCGGACAGTTCTGGAAACACCATATATTTT. V is TRBV12-3 or TRBV12-4 and J is TRBJ1-3; perhaps TRBD1 as D (6 bases). Trimming removed 6 bases from V and 1 base from J, with 10 bases in between. The CDR3 covers 14 residues.

This clonotype was observed at least ten times. This chain joins TRBV19 and TRBJ1-2, with 7 positions matching TRBD1. CDR1 is LNHDA, CDR2 SQIVND, per germline (reference sequence). J lost 4 bases, V lost 6 bases, and 8 bases had no gene match. This CDR3 contains 14 residues. CDR3 bases: TGTGCCAGTAGCTCCAGGACAGGCATCTATGGCTACACCTTC. Translated, it gives CASSSRTGIYGYTF.

This clonotype was counted many times. The CDR3 nucleotides are TGCAGCGTTGAAGGGCAGCTCTATGGCTACACCTTC. Encoded protein: CSVEGQLYGYTF. The V gene is TRBV29-1, the J gene TRBJ1-2; D is uncertain. The V end lost 1 base, the J end lost 4 bases, and 7 bases lay between the germline ends. This CDR3 is built from 12 residues. The germline CDR1 and CDR2 sequences are SQVTM and ANQGSEA.

The chain couples TRBV4-2 to TRBJ2-3, with 7 bases fitting TRBD2. Germline assignment: CDR1 LGHNA and CDR2 YNFKEQ. The CDR3 consists of 17 residues. V was pared by 2 bases and J by 0 bases, with 8 bases of the junction left unmatched. This CDR3 reads CASSQTLAVTSTDTQYF. CDR3 sequence (DNA): TGTGCCAGCAGCCAAACCCTAGCGGTGACGAGCACAGATACGCAGTATTTT.

This clonotype was found many times. The rearrangement uses TRBV29-1 and TRBJ1-1; 8 bases map to TRBD1. Germline lookup yields CDR1 SQVTM and CDR2 ANQGSEA. CDR3 length: 15 residues. The V gene end was trimmed by 7 bases and the J gene end by 7 bases; junction bases not matched to a gene: 17. CDR3 DNA sequence: TGCAGCGGGAACGGCCCCTACAGGGGGGGATTTGAAGCTTTCTTT. Protein sequence: CSGNGPYRGGFEAFF.

This clonotype was seen once. Just one base apart from a much larger clone, this may be a read error. The chain links TRBV6-1 to TRBJ1-4; 9 bases map to TRBD1. The germline V gene encodes CDR1 MNHNS and CDR2 SASEGT. This CDR3 region has 14 residues. The CDR3 DNA follows: TGTGCCAGCAGTGTGGGACAGGGTAATGAAATACTGTTTTTT. Translation: CASSVGQGNEILFF.

This clonotype was found many times. The gene calls are TRBV7-2 and TRBJ1-2, with D unresolved. V lost 6 bases, J lost 7 bases, and 15 bases lay in between. Germline assignment: CDR1 SGHTA and CDR2 FQGNSA. The CDR3 totals 13 residues. The CDR3 DNA reads as TGTGCCAGCAGTCCAGCGTCTGGAGGTGGCTACACCTTC. Translation: CASSPASGGGYTF.

This clonotype was counted many times. This chain joins TRBV7-9 and TRBJ2-7; D is perhaps TRBD1 or TRBD2 (5 bases each). Germline CDR1 SEHNR, CDR2 FQNEAQ (reference sequence). Trimming cost V 4 bases and J 2 bases, with 21 bases left between them. This CDR3 spans 17 amino acids. CDR3 bases: TGTGCCAGCAGCTCCTCCTTGGAGGCAGGGATTGCCTACGAGCAGTACTTC. It translates to CASSSSLEAGIAYEQYF.

This clonotype has at least ten counts. This chain connects TRBV5-5 to TRBJ2-3; TRBD2 matches 8 bases. With 0 bases clipped from V and 4 bases from J, the junction kept 4 bases outside the gene matches. Germline CDR1 is SGHKS and CDR2 is YYEKEE (reference sequence). The CDR3 sequence is 15 residues long. As DNA, the CDR3 is TGTGCCAGCAGCTTGGTTTCGGGGGGGCCAGATACGCAGTATTTT. Translation gives CASSLVSGGPDTQYF. Supplemented by reference TRBV5-5 and TRBJ2-3, the full variable domain reads DAGVTQSPTHLIKTRGQQVTLRCSPISGHKSVSWYQQVLGQGPQFIFQYYEKEERGRGNFPDRFSARQFPNYSSELNVNALLLGDSALYLCASSLVSGGPDTQYFGPGTRLTVL.

This chain connects TRBV12-3 or TRBV12-4 to TRBJ2-1; 7 bases map to TRBD2. The CDR3 loop spans 15 amino acids. J was trimmed by 3 bases and V by 8 bases; bases with no gene match: 10. The chain's CDR3 is CASRTGGSNYNEQFF. In nucleotides, the CDR3 is TGTGCCAGCCGAACCGGGGGGAGCAACTACAATGAGCAGTTCTTC.

This clonotype was counted ten times or more. This chain links TRBV4-2 with TRBJ2-1; 9 positions match TRBD1. Germline trimming cut 3 bases from V and 5 bases from J; bases unmatched to any gene: 2. Germline V CDR1 and CDR2: LGHNA, YNFKEQ. CDR3 length equals 14 residues. The CDR3 DNA is TGTGCCAGCAGCCAGGGACAGGGCCACAATGAGCAGTTCTTC. Amino acid sequence: CASSQGQGHNEQFF.

This clonotype has a count of ten or more. This chain links TRBV6-1 with TRBJ2-2; the match to TRBD2 covers 9 bases. From germline, CDR1 is MNHNS and CDR2 SASEGT. The CDR3 totals 15 residues. V gave up 6 bases and J gave up 3 bases; unmatched junction bases: 5. The CDR3 region is CASRGLAIYTGELFF. CDR3 coding DNA: TGTGCCAGCAGAGGACTAGCGATCTACACCGGGGAGCTGTTTTTT.

There are many counts of this clonotype. This rearrangement joins TRBV2 to TRBJ1-1, with D unresolved. CDR3 length: 13 amino acids. Trimming pared 6 bases from V and 0 bases from J, leaving 8 bases between. Germline CDR1 is SNHLY and CDR2 is FYNNEI. In nucleotides, the CDR3 is TGTGCCAGCAGGAGCCCGCTGAACACTGAAGCTTTCTTT. Protein sequence: CASRSPLNTEAFF.

Ten or more counts support this clonotype. V and J are TRBV4-1 and TRBJ2-3, with 9 bases fitting TRBD2. The CDR3 runs 17 residues. Trimming cost V 4 bases and J 6 bases; bases outside gene matches: 14. CDR1 and CDR2 from the germline V gene are MGHRA and YSYEKL. CDR3 nucleotide sequence: TGCGCCAGCAGCCGGTCCTCCCTAGCGGGGCCAAGGGATACGCAGTATTTT. It specifies CASSRSSLAGPRDTQYF.

This clonotype was detected ten times or more. This chain connects TRBV20-1 to TRBJ2-2; D is unclear. The ends were cut back, 3 bases at V and 0 bases at J, with 11 bases in the middle. The germline V gene encodes CDR1 DFQATT and CDR2 SNEGSKA (reference sequence). CDR3 length equals 15 residues. Here the CDR3 reads CSARLGRANTGELFF. CDR3 nucleotides: TGCAGTGCTAGGTTAGGACGGGCGAACACCGGGGAGCTGTTTTTT.

The table lists this clonotype with many counts. The chain joins TRBV7-2 to TRBJ1-2, with D possibly matching TRBD1 (5 bases). Deletions cut 3 bases from V and 1 base from J, with 12 bases between. The CDR3 extends over 15 amino acids. In germline, CDR1 is SGHTA, CDR2 FQGNSA. The CDR3 DNA reads as TGTGCCAGCAGCTTCCGACAGCGCCTTAACTATGGCTACACCTTC. This codes for CASSFRQRLNYGYTF.

This clonotype has just a few counts. This clone may be a read error of a much larger clone one base away. The CDR3 DNA sequence: TGCGCCAGCAGCTTGACGACTGGGAACTATGGCTTCACCTTC. Translating it yields CASSLTTGNYGFTF. V gene TRBV5-1 combines with J gene TRBJ1-2, with D hard to call. CDR3 size: 14 residues. The germline CDR1 and CDR2 sequences are SGHRS and YFSETQ.